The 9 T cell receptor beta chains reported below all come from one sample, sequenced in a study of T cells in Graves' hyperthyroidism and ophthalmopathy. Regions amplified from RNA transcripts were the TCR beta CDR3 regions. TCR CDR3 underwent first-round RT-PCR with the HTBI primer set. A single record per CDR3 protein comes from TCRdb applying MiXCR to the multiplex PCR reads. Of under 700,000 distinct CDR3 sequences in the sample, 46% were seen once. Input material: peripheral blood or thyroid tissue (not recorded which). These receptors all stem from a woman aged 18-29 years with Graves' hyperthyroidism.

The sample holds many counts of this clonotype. This CDR3 reads CASSRTSRETQYF. For the CDR3, the DNA is TGTGCCAGCAGCCGGACTAGCCGGGAGACCCAGTACTTC. The chain employs TRBV7-8 and TRBJ2-5; 8 bases align to TRBD2. Germline V CDR1 and CDR2: SGHVS, FQNEAQ. The V segment lost 5 bases and the J segment 5 bases; nucleotides outside the gene matches: 4. The CDR3 consists of 13 residues.

The CDR3 is CASSPQGNYEQYF. The CDR3 coding sequence is TGTGCCAGCAGCCCTCAGGGAAACTACGAGCAGTACTTC. This chain links TRBV7-3 with TRBJ2-7; weak D call: TRBD1 (5 bases). V shed 5 bases and J shed 3 bases, with 11 bases lying between them. Germline V lookup: CDR1 SGHTA, CDR2 FQGTGA. This CDR3 comprises 13 residues.

Written as DNA, the CDR3 is TGCAGTGCTAGGGATCCTAGGGGGAAGTTGTACGAGCAGTACTTC. Its translation: CSARDPRGKLYEQYF. The V and J genes are TRBV20-1 and TRBJ2-7; D possibly corresponds to TRBD1 (6 bases). In germline, CDR1 is DFQATT, CDR2 SNEGSKA (reference sequence). The CDR3 spans 15 residues. Trimming left V 3 bases short and J 4 bases short, with 19 bases between.

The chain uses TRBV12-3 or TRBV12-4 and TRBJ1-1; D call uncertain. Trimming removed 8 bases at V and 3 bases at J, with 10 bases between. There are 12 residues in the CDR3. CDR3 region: CASGQMDTEAFF. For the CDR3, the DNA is TGTGCCAGCGGTCAGATGGACACTGAAGCTTTCTTT.

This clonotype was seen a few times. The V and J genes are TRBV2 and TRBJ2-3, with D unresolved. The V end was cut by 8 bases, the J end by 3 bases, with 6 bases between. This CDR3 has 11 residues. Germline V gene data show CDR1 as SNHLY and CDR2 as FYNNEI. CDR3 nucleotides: TGTGCCAGCGGTGCGACAGATACGCAGTATTTT. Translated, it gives CASGATDTQYF.

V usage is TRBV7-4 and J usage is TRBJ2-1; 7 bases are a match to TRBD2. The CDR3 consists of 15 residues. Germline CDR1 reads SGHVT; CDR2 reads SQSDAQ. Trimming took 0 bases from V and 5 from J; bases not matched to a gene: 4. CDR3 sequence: CASSLAWSGNNEQFF. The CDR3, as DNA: TGTGCCAGCAGCTTAGCGTGGAGCGGGAACAATGAGCAGTTCTTC.

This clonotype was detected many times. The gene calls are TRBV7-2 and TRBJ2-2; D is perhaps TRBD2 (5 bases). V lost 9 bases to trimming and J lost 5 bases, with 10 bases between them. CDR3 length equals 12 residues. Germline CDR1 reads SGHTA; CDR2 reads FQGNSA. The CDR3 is CASGSRTGELFF. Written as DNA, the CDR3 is TGTGCCAGTGGGAGTAGGACCGGGGAGCTGTTTTTT.

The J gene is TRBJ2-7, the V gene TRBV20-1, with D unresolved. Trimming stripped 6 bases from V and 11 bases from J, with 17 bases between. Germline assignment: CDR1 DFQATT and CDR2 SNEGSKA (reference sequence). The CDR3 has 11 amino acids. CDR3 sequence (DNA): TGCAGTGCCGTCCGAGGAGATTTGGAGTACTTC. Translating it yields CSAVRGDLEYF.

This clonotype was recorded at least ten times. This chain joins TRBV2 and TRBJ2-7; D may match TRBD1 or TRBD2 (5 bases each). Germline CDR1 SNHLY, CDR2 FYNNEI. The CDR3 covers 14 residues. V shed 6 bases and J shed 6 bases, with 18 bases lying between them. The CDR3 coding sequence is TGTGCCAGCAGACTCGCCGCAGGGACGGCCGAGCAGTACTTC. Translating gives CASRLAAGTAEQYF.